This T cell receptor (beta chain) was identified during a study of Ad26.COV2.S vaccination and SARS-CoV-2 variants. This table comes from immunoSEQ multiplex PCR, and its TCRdb copy is limited to in-frame clones, with some not included. The sample contains about 440,000 clones, about nine tenths of which appear only once. The count of this clone is one. J lost 0 bases, V lost 6 bases, and 7 bases had no gene match. The germline CDR1 and CDR2 sequences are SGHTA and FQGNSA. The CDR3 sequence is 15 residues long. Treatment denoted: some 20 received Ad26.COV2.S at low or high dose, single or two shots; roughly 5 received placebo; per-sample allocation not given. Samples analyzed were those drawn on day 63 after the first vaccine or placebo injection.

The chain links TRBV7-2 to TRBJ2-7, with 8 bases matching TRBD1. The origin of this receptor is a person aged 18-65 years who received the Ad26.COV2.S COVID-19 vaccine or a placebo. Specimen: peripheral blood, collected in a trial of Ad26.COV2.S vaccine versus placebo. The CDR3 nucleotides are TGTGCCAGCAGTCTCGGGACAGGACCCTCCTACGAGCAGTACTTC. The encoded protein is CASSLGTGPSYEQYF.